This passage covers 26 T cell receptor beta chains from one sample sequenced in a study of Graves' ophthalmopathy and Graves' hyperthyroidism. Transcripts of RNA were the source for amplifying TCR beta CDR3 regions. The first-round RT-PCR employed HTBI primers together with the Qiagen OneStep RT-PCR kit. A multiplex PCR was then performed as the second round. MiXCR, applied by TCRdb to the multiplex PCR reads, yields one record per CDR3 protein. The table has over a million distinct CDR3 sequences, about 36% seen once. Source material: peripheral blood or thyroid tissue (not recorded which). The receptors were sampled from an adult man with Graves' hyperthyroidism.

The rearrangement links TRBV20-1 to TRBJ1-1; D is perhaps TRBD1 (6 bases). This CDR3 is built from 14 residues. The germline V gene has CDR1 DFQATT and CDR2 SNEGSKA (reference sequence). The germline V and J ends were trimmed by 0 bases and 0 bases, with 8 bases remaining between them. This CDR3 is CSARDRTVNTEAFF. The CDR3 nucleotides are TGCAGTGCTAGAGATCGGACAGTGAACACTGAAGCTTTCTTT.

The table lists this clonotype with many counts. This chain joins TRBV20-1 and TRBJ1-3; 7 positions match TRBD1. With V trimmed by 3 bases and J by 7 bases, 6 bases remained unmatched. Germline CDR1 DFQATT, CDR2 SNEGSKA (reference sequence). The CDR3 sequence is 13 residues long. Here the CDR3 reads CSARYRGRNTIYF. DNA of the CDR3: TGCAGTGCTAGGTACAGGGGCCGGAACACCATATATTTT.

This sequence joins TRBV9 and TRBJ2-6; 12 positions match TRBD2. The CDR3 loop spans 20 amino acids. Germline-derived CDR1 and CDR2 are SGDLS and YYNGEE. V was clipped by 3 bases and J by 0 bases; unmatched bases: 10. CDR3 sequence: CASSASSGLAGLSGANVLTF. For the CDR3, the DNA is TGTGCCAGCAGCGCGTCGTCGGGACTAGCGGGCCTCTCTGGGGCCAACGTCCTGACTTTC.

The chain combines TRBV2 with TRBJ2-5, with D unclear. The CDR3 spans 14 residues. The V end was cut by 0 bases, the J end by 5 bases, with 10 bases between. From germline, CDR1 is SNHLY and CDR2 FYNNEI. CDR3 in DNA: TGTGCCAGCAGTGAAGCGCCTTCGGCGGAGACCCAGTACTTC. Amino acids: CASSEAPSAETQYF.

V usage is TRBV10-1 and J usage is TRBJ1-1; D call uncertain. V dropped 7 bases and J dropped 2 bases, with 8 bases sitting between them. Germline CDR1 reads WNHNN; CDR2 reads SYGVQD (reference sequence). The CDR3 has 12 amino acids. CDR3 region: CASMADNTEAFF. The DNA for the CDR3 is TGCGCCAGCATGGCGGATAACACTGAAGCTTTCTTT.

Many counts were recorded for this clonotype. The V and J genes are TRBV2 and TRBJ1-1; tentatively, D is TRBD1 (6 bases). The CDR3 totals 16 residues. CDR1 is SNHLY and CDR2 is FYNNEI in the germline V gene. Trimming removed 6 bases at V and 5 bases at J, with 22 bases between. CDR3 residues: CASSPYFGGLGTEAFF. Written as DNA, the CDR3 is TGTGCCAGCAGCCCCTATTTCGGGGGGCTAGGAACTGAAGCTTTCTTT.

This clonotype is a singleton in its sample. The chain employs TRBV29-1 and TRBJ2-3, with D maybe TRBD1 (5 bases). The CDR3 consists of 13 residues. Trimming took off 4 bases at V and 0 bases at J, with 8 bases between the two ends. Germline V gives CDR1 SQVTM, CDR2 ANQGSEA. The CDR3 region has the DNA TGCAGCGTTGCCGGACATAGCACAGATACGCAGTATTTT. Translated, it gives CSVAGHSTDTQYF.

This clonotype was recorded many times. The CDR3 DNA reads as TGCAGCGTTGAAGAAGGTTCTGAAGCTTTCTTT. The encoded protein is CSVEEGSEAFF. This chain joins TRBV29-1 and TRBJ1-1; the D is unclear. CDR1 and CDR2 from the germline V gene are SQVTM and ANQGSEA. CDR3 length: 11 residues. Trimming took off 0 bases at V and 6 bases at J, with 5 bases between the two ends.

CDR3 sequence reads: CASSYSDEETQYF. In DNA form, the CDR3 reads TGTGCCAGCAGTTATTCCGACGAAGAGACCCAGTACTTC. V gene TRBV6-4 combines with J gene TRBJ2-5, with D hard to call. The CDR3 is 13 residues long. V was trimmed by 5 bases and J by 3 bases, leaving 10 bases between them. The germline CDR1 and CDR2 sequences are MRHNA and SNTAGT.

The sample holds many counts of this clonotype. This CDR3 reads CASSLARDRGHQPQHF. As DNA, the CDR3 is TGTGCCAGCAGCTTAGCTCGGGACAGGGGGCATCAGCCCCAGCATTTT. This chain uses TRBV7-8 with TRBJ1-5; 12 bases are a match to TRBD1. Germline V gives CDR1 SGHVS, CDR2 FQNEAQ. CDR3 length: 16 residues. Trimming took 0 bases from V and 5 from J; bases not matched to a gene: 2.

This clonotype was seen many times. The chain is built from TRBV12-3 or TRBV12-4 and TRBJ1-5, with TRBD1 matching over 9 bases. The V gene end was trimmed by 5 bases and the J gene end by 3 bases; junction bases not matched to a gene: 8. The CDR3 is 16 residues long. The CDR3 region is CASSDTGTGHNQPQHF. As DNA, the CDR3 is TGTGCCAGCAGTGACACCGGGACAGGGCACAATCAGCCCCAGCATTTT.

This clonotype showed up just a few times. This chain uses TRBV6-2 or TRBV6-3 with TRBJ1-5; D might be TRBD1 (6 bases). The CDR3 consists of 16 residues. Germline CDR1 reads MNHEY; CDR2 reads SVGEGT. Trimming took off 0 bases at V and 4 bases at J, with 13 bases between the two ends. In DNA, the CDR3 is TGTGCCAGCAGTTACTCGATACTAACAGGGAATCAGCCCCAGCATTTT. Translation gives CASSYSILTGNQPQHF.

The V and J genes are TRBV7-8 and TRBJ1-2, with D hard to call. Germline V gene data show CDR1 as SGHVS and CDR2 as FQNEAQ. With 5 bases removed from V and 2 bases from J, the gap between germline ends came to 15 bases. The CDR3 is 15 amino acids. CDR3 in DNA: TGTGCCAGCAGCCCGTCGGCCAGAGGAAACTATGGCTACACCTTC. Protein product: CASSPSARGNYGYTF.

Many counts were recorded for this clonotype. The chain has TRBV5-1 and TRBJ2-5; 8 nucleotides match TRBD2. The CDR3 consists of 16 residues. CDR1 is SGHRS and CDR2 is YFSETQ in the germline V gene. J was trimmed by 2 bases and V by 3 bases; bases with no gene match: 9. Written as DNA, the CDR3 is TGCGCCAGCAGCTCTATAGCGGGACCAAGACAAGAGACCCAGTACTTC. Translating it yields CASSSIAGPRQETQYF. Based on the CDR3 plus reference TRBV5-1 and TRBJ2-5, the full variable domain is KAGVTQTPRYLIKTRGQQVTLSCSPISGHRSVSWYQQTPGQGLQFLFEYFSETQRNKGNFPGRFSGRQFSNSRSEMNVSTLELGDSALYLCASSSIAGPRQETQYFGPGTRLLVL.

This clonotype has more than one count but fewer than ten. This rearrangement joins TRBV6-5 to TRBJ1-1, with D tentatively TRBD1 (5 bases). Trimming pared 5 bases from V and 0 bases from J, leaving 13 bases between. Germline V gene data show CDR1 as MNHEY and CDR2 as SVGAGI. CDR3 length: 15 residues. As DNA, the CDR3 is TGTGCCAGCAGTGAAGCGGGGGTGATGAACACTGAAGCTTTCTTT. Translation gives CASSEAGVMNTEAFF.

Of note for this clonotype: A read error is possible here, since a much larger clone lies one base away. The CDR3 is CASSARQGGEQYF. CDR3 in DNA: TGCGCCAGCAGTGCGCGACAGGGAGGCGAGCAGTACTTC. The rearrangement uses TRBV10-1 and TRBJ2-7; TRBD1 might be the D (7 bases). The germline V and J ends were trimmed by 4 bases and 6 bases, with 13 bases remaining between them. Per germline, CDR1 WNHNN and CDR2 SYGVQD (reference sequence). The CDR3 totals 13 residues.

The chain has TRBV10-3 and TRBJ1-2, with TRBD1 matching over 8 bases. The V segment lost 10 bases and the J segment 4 bases; nucleotides outside the gene matches: 11. The CDR3 covers 14 residues. CDR1 and CDR2 from the germline V gene are ENHRY and SYGVKD. The CDR3 reads CATAGDRSFYGYTF. CDR3 DNA: TGTGCCACAGCGGGGGACAGGTCTTTCTATGGCTACACCTTC.

The chain employs TRBV5-1 and TRBJ2-6; 10 bases are a match to TRBD1. The CDR3 extends over 15 amino acids. Germline V lookup: CDR1 SGHRS, CDR2 YFSETQ. The junction had 1 base not matched to a gene; V was cut back by 5 bases and J by 2 bases. The DNA of the CDR3 is TGCGCCAGCAGAGGGACAGGGGCTGGGGCCAACGTCCTGACTTTC. Translated, it gives CASRGTGAGANVLTF.

This clonotype was picked up a small number of times. This chain uses TRBV6-5 with TRBJ2-5; D unclear. Deletions cut 7 bases from V and 4 bases from J, with 16 bases between. Germline loops: CDR1 MNHEY, CDR2 SVGAGI. CDR3 size: 14 residues. CDR3 region: CASTSQWGRETQYF. CDR3 nucleotide sequence: TGTGCCAGCACCTCCCAGTGGGGAAGAGAGACCCAGTACTTC.

Turning to this clonotype: Given a much more abundant clone one base away, this may be a read error. DNA of the CDR3: TGTGCCAGCAGCTTAATCAGGGCCTACGAGCAGTACTTC. Its translation is CASSLIRAYEQYF. The genes are TRBV7-9 and TRBJ2-7, with a weak D call TRBD1 (5 bases). The V gene's germline CDR1 is SEHNR and CDR2 FQNEAQ (reference sequence). CDR3 length equals 13 residues. The V and J ends lost 2 bases and 2 bases respectively, with 7 bases between them.

This clonotype came up many times. This chain joins TRBV10-3 and TRBJ2-7, with D tentatively TRBD1 (6 bases). Trimming cost V 2 bases and J 3 bases, with 8 bases left between them. The CDR3 has 13 amino acids. Germline V CDR1 and CDR2: ENHRY, SYGVKD. Here the CDR3 DNA reads TGTGCCATCAGTGAGGCAGGGGACTACGAGCAGTACTTC. Its protein product is CAISEAGDYEQYF.

This clonotype was detected ten times or more. The chain links TRBV14 to TRBJ2-7, with 8 bases matching TRBD1. This CDR3 spans 14 amino acids. J gave up 0 bases and V 7 bases, and 5 bases lay outside the gene matches. Germline V lookup: CDR1 SGHDN, CDR2 FVKESK. CDR3 loop: CASMGQAISYEQYF. CDR3 bases: TGTGCCAGCATGGGACAGGCGATCTCCTACGAGCAGTACTTC.

The count of this clonotype is one. Mismatch with germline at one junction end may stem from a read error. This chain uses TRBV5-6 with TRBJ2-7, with unresolved D. Germline values: CDR1 SGHDT, CDR2 YYEEEE. The CDR3 is made up of 17 amino acids. The CDR3 coding sequence is TGTGCCAGCAGCTCGCTTAACGAGTTTGTTGGTCGCTACGAGCATTACTTC. This translates into CASSSLNEFVGRYEHYF.

The chain is built from TRBV3-1 and TRBJ2-7; D is perhaps TRBD1 or TRBD2 (6 bases each). The CDR3 runs 14 residues. The V gene lost 3 bases and the J gene lost 4 bases, with 13 bases spanning the gap. CDR1 LGHDT and CDR2 YNNKEL come from the germline V gene (reference sequence). In nucleotides, the CDR3 is TGTGCCAGCAGCCAGCGGCAGGGGAGGTACGAGCAGTACTTC. Translated: CASSQRQGRYEQYF.

A few counts support this clonotype. The V call is TRBV7-6, the J call TRBJ2-6, with D perhaps TRBD2 (5 bases). CDR1 and CDR2 from the germline V gene are SGHVS and FNYEAQ. V was pared by 7 bases and J by 8 bases, with 12 bases between. This CDR3 is built from 13 residues. The DNA of the CDR3 is TGTGCCAGCACCGACACCGGGACCAACGTCCTGACTTTC. The encoded protein is CASTDTGTNVLTF.

This rearrangement joins TRBV12-3 or TRBV12-4 to TRBJ2-5; D not resolved. The V end lost 6 bases, the J end lost 7 bases, and 9 bases lay between the germline ends. The CDR3 has 11 residues. The CDR3 DNA sequence: TGTGCCAGCAGCAAAACCGGGACCCAGTACTTC. Translated, it gives CASSKTGTQYF.